This T cell receptor (beta chain) was observed in a study of control samples from healthy donors and cancer patients. The germline V gene has CDR1 MGHRA and CDR2 YSYEKL. The V end lost 0 bases, the J end lost 1 base, and 9 bases lay between the germline ends. The CDR3 loop spans 15 amino acids. The assay was immunoSEQ multiplex PCR, and TCRdb's table has in-frame clones only and misses some. The data hold some 120,000 clones, with roughly 87% observed a single time. The rearrangement links TRBV4-1 to TRBJ1-1; D call uncertain. The clonotype originates from a man between 18 and 35 years old in good health. The sample was blood. The CDR3 DNA reads TGCGCCAGCAGCCAAGATCTTTGGGGGAACACTGAAGCTTTCTTT. It specifies CASSQDLWGNTEAFF.